This T cell receptor beta chain was obtained from a study of CXCR3-negative and CXCR3-positive naive CD8 T cells. General study results and limits: Hydrophobicity of TRB CDR3s was greater in CXCR3-positive naive cells than in CXCR3-negative naive cells.

In preparing the TRB cDNA libraries, 5' RACE with UMI labels was used. TCRdb reanalyzed the 5' RACE reads and collapses them to one entry per CDR3 protein, without DNA. Recorded for this sample: approximately 98,000 distinct CDR3 sequences. Concerning this clonotype: Its antigen is unidentified.

The sequenced sample consisted of naive CXCR3+ CD8+ T cells from blood. The subset is: CD45RO-CCR7+CD27+CD95- naive CD8+ T cells expressing CXCR3 (TNR3+). The TCR comes from a human donor in good health. Some clones in this sample may be carry-over from other donors' samples.

The CDR3 region is CASPPVAGGPPISGNEQFF. V and J are TRBV2 and TRBJ2-1; TCRdb's D call, TRBD2, is unchecked because there is no DNA. The CDR3 runs to 19 residues. Germline values: CDR1 SNHLY, CDR2 FYNNEI.